The entry that follows covers one T cell receptor (beta chain) sequence. Authors' analysis steps: The authors estimated nucleated cell counts from reference gene primer amplification. Profiling relied on immunoSEQ multiplex PCR, and the TCRdb table lists in-frame clones only, not all of them. D and trimming were read from the DNA, whereas the V and J calls and clone size are those reported in that table. Of fewer than 200,000 clones listed, 82% were seen once; the top ten hold almost 8.5%. Germline loops: CDR1 KGHDR, CDR2 SFDVKD. The CDR3 has 15 residues. V lost 3 bases and J 4 bases, leaving 11 bases between the germline ends. This record comes from a study of blood T cell repertoires in COVID-19. Whole-study context: COVID-19 samples, acute and convalescent, were from the United States, Italy and Spain. PBMCs, B-cell-depleted T cells, or T cells provided the cDNA or gDNA that made up the material.

This TCR derives from a woman in her seventies with acute or convalescent COVID-19. The gene calls are TRBV24-1 and TRBJ1-4; a weak D match, TRBD1 (5 bases). Sequenced sample: peripheral blood. CDR3 sequence: CATSDRDSFNEKLFF. In DNA, the CDR3 is TGTGCCACCAGTGATCGCGACAGCTTTAATGAAAAACTGTTTTTT.